Following are 25 T cell receptor beta chains from one sample sequenced in a study of shared T cell receptors in the human thymus. Measured with immunoSEQ multiplex PCR; TCRdb has only the in-frame clones, and not every one. The sample has hundreds of thousands of clones; 87% are singletons. These data were likewise used in another study, on human thymus T cells.

Material: thymocytes. These receptors all stem from a boy in the first two years of life with a congenital heart defect.

The chain is built from TRBV7-2 and TRBJ2-5, with TRBD2 matching over 8 bases. CDR3 length: 15 residues. With V trimmed by 4 bases and J by 1 base, 5 bases remained unmatched. Germline assignment: CDR1 SGHTA and CDR2 FQGNSA. CDR3 in DNA: TGTGCCAGCAGCTCCCCAAGCGGGGGCCAAGAGACCCAGTACTTC. It is translated as CASSSPSGGQETQYF. The full variable domain, rest sourced from reference TRBV7-2 and TRBJ2-5, is GAGVSQSPSNKVTEKGKDVELRCDPISGHTALYWYRQSLGQGLEFLIYFQGNSAPDKSGLPSDRFSAERTGGSVSTLTIQRTQQEDSAVYLCASSSPSGGQETQYFGPGTRLLVL.

The chain combines TRBV10-3 with TRBJ1-5; maybe TRBD1 (5 bases). V lost 2 bases, J lost 0 bases, and 11 bases lay in between. Germline values: CDR1 ENHRY, CDR2 SYGVKD. The CDR3 has 16 residues. CDR3 loop: CAISETDNYSNQPQHF. In DNA form, the CDR3 reads TGTGCCATCAGTGAGACGGACAATTATAGCAATCAGCCCCAGCATTTT.

The chain carries TRBV4-1 and TRBJ2-1; TRBD2 matches at 7 bases. The germline V gene encodes CDR1 MGHRA and CDR2 YSYEKL. The ends lost 0 bases at V and 7 bases at J; junction bases unmatched: 15. The CDR3 length is 18 residues. CDR3 bases: TGCGCCAGCAGCCAAGAAGGGAGGGAGGGCCGCTTCAAGAATGAGCAGTTCTTC. Translating gives CASSQEGREGRFKNEQFF.

The rearrangement uses TRBV29-1 and TRBJ2-3, with TRBD2 identical over 8 bases. This CDR3 has 15 amino acids. J lost 2 bases, V lost 4 bases, and 8 bases had no gene match. Germline V gives CDR1 SQVTM, CDR2 ANQGSEA. This CDR3 is CSVGRLARFTDTQYF. Here the CDR3 DNA reads TGCAGCGTTGGGCGACTAGCGAGATTCACAGATACGCAGTATTTT.

The rearrangement uses TRBV7-9 and TRBJ1-1; a possible D gene is TRBD1 (5 bases). Germline CDR1 reads SEHNR; CDR2 reads FQNEAQ (reference sequence). CDR3 length: 15 residues. Trimming took 3 bases from V and 0 from J, leaving 11 bases between them. Here the CDR3 DNA reads TGTGCCAGCAGCTTCAGGGATGTTGTGAACACTGAAGCTTTCTTT. Protein sequence: CASSFRDVVNTEAFF. Variable domain in full (rest from reference TRBV7-9 and TRBJ1-1): DTGVSQNPRHKITKRGQNVTFRCDPISEHNRLYWYRQTLGQGPEFLTYFQNEAQLEKSRLLSDRFSAERPKGSFSTLEIQRTEQGDSAMYLCASSFRDVVNTEAFFGQGTRLTVV.

This clone was found a few times. This CDR3 is CATSSPTDRARETQYF. The DNA for the CDR3 is TGTGCCACCAGCAGTCCCACGGACAGGGCGAGGGAGACCCAGTACTTC. This chain connects TRBV15 to TRBJ2-5; TRBD1 aligns across 8 bases. The CDR3 covers 16 residues. CDR1 and CDR2 from the germline V gene are LNHNV and YYDKDF (reference sequence). V trimming: 3 bases; J trimming: 5 bases; junction bases outside the gene matches: 11.

The chain is built from TRBV5-4 and TRBJ2-5, with TRBD2 matching over 8 bases. Germline assignment: CDR1 SGHNT and CDR2 YYREEE (reference sequence). The J segment lost 5 bases and the V segment lost 7 bases, leaving 22 bases of the junction unmatched. The CDR3 length is 18 residues. The CDR3 DNA reads TGTGCCAGCGGAGATTGGGCGTGGGGAGCGGGGGACGTGGAGACCCAGTACTTC. It specifies CASGDWAWGAGDVETQYF.

J is TRBJ2-7 and V is TRBV19; D may be TRBD2 (6 bases). Germline assignment: CDR1 LNHDA and CDR2 SQIVND (reference sequence). Trimming cost V 4 bases and J 6 bases, with 13 bases left between them. This CDR3 has 13 amino acids. Here the CDR3 reads CASSTTTRGEQYF. The CDR3 coding sequence is TGTGCCAGTAGTACCACGACTAGAGGCGAGCAGTACTTC.

The chain couples TRBV4-3 to TRBJ1-5; D unresolved. The V gene lost 0 bases and the J gene lost 2 bases, with 8 bases spanning the gap. CDR1 and CDR2 from the germline V gene are LGHNA and YSLEER. The CDR3 sequence is 15 residues long. In nucleotides, the CDR3 is TGCGCCAGCAGCCAAGAGGAGAGCGGCAATCAGCCCCAGCATTTT. This gives the protein CASSQEESGNQPQHF.

V gene TRBV27 combines with J gene TRBJ1-5; D perhaps matches TRBD1 (6 bases). The CDR3 totals 15 residues. Per the germline V gene, CDR1 is MNHEY and CDR2 is SMNVEV (reference sequence). With 8 bases removed from V and 2 bases from J, the gap between germline ends came to 16 bases. CDR3 DNA sequence: TGTGCCAGCGACACTCCAGGGGAACGCAATCAGCCCCAGCATTTT. Its protein is CASDTPGERNQPQHF.

The V and J genes are TRBV7-9 and TRBJ1-4; tentatively, D is TRBD1 (5 bases). The V gene lost 4 bases and the J gene lost 5 bases, with 17 bases spanning the gap. Germline V gene lookup returns CDR1 SEHNR and CDR2 FQNEAQ (reference sequence). This CDR3 is built from 16 residues. For the CDR3, the DNA is TGTGCCAGCAGCTCGTTTTGGGGCCGGGAGAATGAAAAACTGTTTTTT. Amino acids: CASSSFWGRENEKLFF.

The chain has TRBV5-4 and TRBJ2-3; 13 nucleotides align to TRBD2. CDR1 SGHNT and CDR2 YYREEE come from the germline V gene (reference sequence). The CDR3 covers 16 residues. V trimming: 6 bases; J trimming: 5 bases; junction bases outside the gene matches: 9. The CDR3 sequence is CASTDYRTSGGDTQYF. The CDR3 DNA reads as TGTGCCAGCACCGATTATAGGACTAGCGGGGGAGATACGCAGTATTTT.

V usage is TRBV27 and J usage is TRBJ2-1, with D possibly being TRBD1 (6 bases). The ends were cut back, 8 bases at V and 5 bases at J, with 16 bases in the middle. This CDR3 is built from 14 residues. The germline V gene encodes CDR1 MNHEY and CDR2 SMNVEV (reference sequence). DNA for the CDR3: TGTGCCAGCGATACAACAGGGTCCAACAATGAGCAGTTCTTC. This codes for CASDTTGSNNEQFF.

CDR3 DNA sequence: TGTGCCAGCGAGGGACAGAGGGTGGGCACCGGGGAGCTGTTTTTT. The encoded protein is CASEGQRVGTGELFF. The chain uses TRBV2 and TRBJ2-2, with 7 bases fitting TRBD1. This CDR3 region has 15 residues. V dropped 8 bases and J dropped 4; count of bases not matched to a gene: 10. Germline V gene sequence: CDR1 SNHLY, CDR2 FYNNEI.

The chain couples TRBV6-4 to TRBJ2-1, with D possibly TRBD1 on 6 matching bases. CDR3 length equals 15 residues. Trimming took 3 bases from V and 2 from J, leaving 11 bases between them. The germline CDR1 and CDR2 sequences are MRHNA and SNTAGT. This CDR3 reads CASSERQGPYNEQFF. For the CDR3, the DNA is TGTGCCAGCAGTGAGCGTCAGGGGCCCTACAATGAGCAGTTCTTC.

The chain carries TRBV25-1 and TRBJ2-5; 13 bases line up with TRBD2. This CDR3 is 16 amino acids long. V trimming: 5 bases; J trimming: 4 bases; junction bases outside the gene matches: 7. CDR1 and CDR2 from the germline V gene are MGHDK and SYGVNS. CDR3: CASSPRTSGGGETQYF. DNA of the CDR3: TGTGCCAGCAGTCCACGGACTAGCGGGGGTGGAGAGACCCAGTACTTC.

This sequence joins TRBV9 and TRBJ2-3, with 10 positions matching TRBD2. Losses at the gene ends were 0 bases for V and 8 bases for J; bases not matched to a gene: 6. Germline V gene sequence: CDR1 SGDLS, CDR2 YYNGEE. CDR3 length: 15 residues. The DNA of the CDR3 is TGTGCCAGCAGCGTAGATCTACTAGCGGGAATTACGCAGTATTTT. It translates to CASSVDLLAGITQYF.

Concerning this clone itself: The same CDR3 also results from other DNA sequences found in this sample. V and J are TRBV18 and TRBJ1-2, with D possibly being TRBD1 (6 bases). The CDR3 totals 14 residues. Trimming cost V 3 bases and J 2 bases, with 10 bases left between them. Germline V gives CDR1 KGHSH, CDR2 LQKENI. DNA for the CDR3: TGTGCCAGCTCACCCTTACAGGGAAACTATGGCTACACCTTC. Encoded protein: CASSPLQGNYGYTF.

V gene TRBV7-9 combines with J gene TRBJ2-7; possibly TRBD1 for D (5 bases). The V end lost 3 bases, the J end lost 2 bases, and 8 bases lay between the germline ends. The CDR3 is made up of 13 amino acids. The germline gives CDR1 SEHNR, CDR2 FQNEAQ (reference sequence). CDR3 coding DNA: TGTGCCAGCAGCTTTACGACAGCCTACGAGCAGTACTTC. Protein sequence: CASSFTTAYEQYF.

The chain employs TRBV28 and TRBJ2-7, with 9 bases aligning to TRBD1. The CDR3 length is 14 residues. Germline V gene data show CDR1 as MDHEN and CDR2 as SYDVKM. V lost 6 bases, J lost 6 bases, and 9 bases stayed unmatched. Here the CDR3 DNA reads TGTGCCAGCAGCAAAACAGGGGGCCTCGGCGAGCAGTACTTC. Translated, it gives CASSKTGGLGEQYF.

This clone appeared once. The genes are TRBV7-9 and TRBJ1-4; D is undetermined. V lost 5 bases, J lost 5 bases, and 18 bases lay in between. CDR1 SEHNR and CDR2 FQNEAQ come from the germline V gene (reference sequence). CDR3 length: 16 residues. CDR3 protein: CASSQRAGRANEKLFF. Written as DNA, the CDR3 is TGTGCCAGCAGCCAGAGGGCGGGTCGGGCGAATGAAAAACTGTTTTTT.

The rearrangement links TRBV7-9 to TRBJ1-1; D might be TRBD1 (5 bases). This CDR3 is built from 16 residues. Deletions cut 5 bases from V and 0 bases from J, with 16 bases between. Germline CDR1 is SEHNR and CDR2 is FQNEAQ (reference sequence). CDR3 residues: CASSLWQGSMNTEAFF. The CDR3 coding sequence is TGTGCCAGCAGCCTATGGCAGGGAAGTATGAACACTGAAGCTTTCTTT.

V usage is TRBV10-1 and J usage is TRBJ2-3, with 9 positions matching TRBD2. V lost 3 bases and J lost 5; bases outside the gene matches: 9. This CDR3 is 16 amino acids long. Looked up from germline, CDR1 is WNHNN and CDR2 is SYGVQD (reference sequence). CDR3 sequence: CASSEQASGTVDTQYF. The CDR3, as DNA: TGCGCCAGCAGTGAACAAGCTAGCGGGACCGTAGATACGCAGTATTTT.

J is TRBJ2-1 and V is TRBV30, with D perhaps TRBD2 (5 bases). The CDR3 runs 15 residues. V was cut by 0 bases and J by 8 bases, with 17 bases left in between. CDR1 is GTSNPN and CDR2 is SVGIG in the germline V gene (reference sequence). The CDR3 nucleotides are TGTGCCTGGAGTGTATACAGACGGGGAGATCATGAGCAGTTCTTC. It translates to CAWSVYRRGDHEQFF.

The V call is TRBV4-3, the J call TRBJ2-1, with 13 bases that match TRBD2. The CDR3 loop spans 17 amino acids. In germline, CDR1 is LGHNA, CDR2 YSLEER. V was clipped by 0 bases and J by 7 bases; unmatched bases: 6. CDR3 sequence: CASSQDLRTSGSNEQFF. CDR3 in DNA: TGCGCCAGCAGCCAAGATCTTCGGACTAGCGGGAGTAATGAGCAGTTCTTC.